This is a list of T cell receptor beta chains from one sample in a study of cytomegalovirus exposure and HLA in healthy donors. The table came from immunoSEQ multiplex PCR; TCRdb's copy has only in-frame clones and leaves some out. Among roughly 180,000 clones listed, about four fifths were seen once. Sequencing was performed on PBMCs. These receptors all come from a man aged 25 to 45 in good health and CMV-seronegative. The CDR3 runs from the conserved cysteine through the conserved F or W. Each record gives: CDR3 protein, CDR3 DNA, D gene, V gene, J gene, clone size. D genes are given only for firm matches. Clone size is shown for a subset of rows, as once, few, many or a class of expanded clone.

CDR3: CASSFSPGDPSRCTF
DNA: TGTGCCAGCAGTTTTTCCCCGGGGGACCCCTCTCGTTGCACCTTC
D: -
V: TRBV27
J: TRBJ1-2
size: -

CDR3: CASSEVQGGNTIYF
DNA: TGTGCCAGCAGTGAAGTCCAGGGTGGAAACACCATATATTTT
D: -
V: TRBV6-1
J: TRBJ1-3
size: few

CDR3: CASSTGLAVTDTQYF
DNA: TGCGCCAGCAGCACGGGACTAGCGGTCACAGATACGCAGTATTTT
D: TRBD2
V: TRBV5-1
J: TRBJ2-3
size: -

CDR3: CSSSPVDEKLFF
DNA: TGTTCCAGCAGCCCGGTAGATGAAAAACTGTTTTTT
D: -
V: TRBV7-9
J: TRBJ1-4
size: -

CDR3: CASSEVGRGREKLFF
DNA: TGTGCCAGCAGTGAGGTAGGCAGGGGGCGTGAAAAACTGTTTTTT
D: TRBD1
V: TRBV25-1
J: TRBJ1-4
size: -

CDR3: CASNDRGSGELFF
DNA: TGTGCCAGCAATGACAGGGGGTCCGGGGAGCTGTTTTTT
D: TRBD1
V: TRBV2
J: TRBJ2-2
size: few

CDR3: CASTTRDTQYF
DNA: TGTGCCAGCACCACAAGAGATACGCAGTATTTT
D: -
V: TRBV28
J: TRBJ2-3
size: -

CDR3: CASSPGDYNYGYTF
DNA: TGCGCCAGCAGTCCAGGGGACTATAACTATGGCTACACCTTC
D: -
V: TRBV5-1
J: TRBJ1-2
size: -

CDR3: CASRTWTGSQPQHF
DNA: TGTGCCAGCAGGACTTGGACAGGGAGTCAGCCCCAGCATTTT
D: TRBD1
V: TRBV6-1
J: TRBJ1-5
size: -

CDR3: CATSRDSYGTGIGGANVLTF
DNA: TGTGCCACCAGCAGAGATTCATACGGGACAGGGATTGGGGGGGCCAACGTCCTGACTTTC
D: TRBD1
V: TRBV15
J: TRBJ2-6
size: -

CDR3: CASRDRGHQPQHF
DNA: TGTGCCAGTAGAGACAGGGGACATCAGCCCCAGCATTTT
D: TRBD1
V: TRBV19
J: TRBJ1-5
size: once

CDR3: CASSPLVEETQYF
DNA: TGTGCCAGCAGCCCCTTGGTGGAGGAGACCCAGTACTTC
D: -
V: TRBV4-2
J: TRBJ2-5
size: -

CDR3: CASSFGGVSYEQYF
DNA: TGTGCCAGCAGCTTTGGAGGGGTTTCCTACGAGCAGTACTTC
D: -
V: TRBV5-6
J: TRBJ2-7
size: -